One sample yielded the 21 T cell receptor beta chains listed below, sequenced in a study of prognosis after radiotherapy for stage I lung cancer. From genomic DNA, two-round multiplex PCR was used to amplify TCR beta CDR3. First-round PCR, the initial amplification, used primers specific to each TRBV and TRBJ gene. Each CDR3 protein is one row after TCRdb ran MiXCR on the multiplex PCR reads. The data hold around 30,000 distinct CDR3 sequences, with around 30% observed a single time. Sequenced material: PBMCs, taken before or after stereotactic body radiation therapy (not recorded which). These receptors came from a donor of 50 years or more with non-small cell lung cancer.

This sequence joins TRBV7-3 and TRBJ2-6; D is unclear. CDR1 is SGHTA, CDR2 FQGTGA, per germline. This CDR3 region has 15 residues. V was pared by 3 bases and J by 7 bases, with 13 bases between. The CDR3 DNA follows: TGTGCCAGCAGCTTGTCACCCTCTGTTGCCAACGTCCTGACTTTC. Translated: CASSLSPSVANVLTF.

As DNA, the CDR3 is TGTGCCAGCAGCCAAGAGATTGATGGCAGGGCCGAGCAGTACTTC. The encoded protein is CASSQEIDGRAEQYF. V is TRBV3-1 and J is TRBJ2-7, with D possibly being TRBD1 (5 bases). CDR3 length equals 15 residues. Trimming removed 0 bases from V and 6 bases from J, with 15 bases in between. Germline V gene data show CDR1 as LGHDT and CDR2 as YNNKEL (reference sequence).

Details on this clonotype: Relative to the germline gene, one junction end is altered; a read error may explain this. This chain joins TRBV12-3 or TRBV12-4 and TRBJ1-4; the D gene is possibly TRBD1 (6 bases). This CDR3 contains 15 residues. CDR3 nucleotides: TGTGCCAACAGTTTCCGACAGGCGTCAAATGAAGAACTGTTTTTT. Translated: CANSFRQASNEELFF.

The V gene is TRBV6-2 or TRBV6-3, the J gene TRBJ1-2, with TRBD1 matching over 7 bases. Germline V gene lookup returns CDR1 MNHEY and CDR2 SVGEGT. V dropped 0 bases and J dropped 7; count of bases not matched to a gene: 8. This CDR3 is 15 amino acids long. CDR3 protein: CASSYSSLTGSGYTF. The CDR3 DNA reads as TGTGCCAGCAGTTACTCGAGTTTGACAGGGTCTGGCTACACCTTC.

Concerning this clonotype: A read error is the likely source, as a far larger clone sits one nucleotide away. This chain connects TRBV6-5 to TRBJ2-1; D is unclear. The CDR3 runs to 11 residues. V gave up 9 bases and J gave up 4 bases, with 7 bases separating them. CDR1 is MNHEY, CDR2 SVGAGI, per germline. DNA for the CDR3: TGTGCCAGACTCACATACAATGAGCAGTTCTTC. It yields the protein CARLTYNEQFF.

This clonotype was observed at least ten times. The rearrangement links TRBV6-1 to TRBJ1-2; D remains unclear. Germline V CDR1 and CDR2: MNHNS, SASEGT. The CDR3 runs 12 residues. Trimming removed 8 bases from V and 0 bases from J, with 7 bases in between. CDR3 in amino acids: CASAQPNYGYTF. DNA for the CDR3: TGTGCCAGCGCACAACCTAACTATGGCTACACCTTC.

Ten or more counts support this clonotype. A much larger clone lies one base from this, so it may be a read error. The CDR3 sequence is CASIPKGRRNTGELVF. CDR3 DNA sequence: TGTGCCAGCATACCTAAGGGACGGCGAAACACCGGGGAGCTGGTTTTT. V gene TRBV12-3 or TRBV12-4 combines with J gene TRBJ2-2; D assignment may be TRBD1 or TRBD2 (5 bases each). The CDR3 consists of 16 residues.

V is TRBV6-2 or TRBV6-3 and J is TRBJ2-3; D uncertain. V was shortened by 3 bases and J by 5 bases, with 21 bases between the two germline ends. Germline CDR1 MNHEY, CDR2 SVGEGT. CDR3 size: 17 residues. The CDR3 region has the DNA TGTGCCAGCAGTTATCGTCGTAGCTGGGTATCCCGAGATACGCAGTATTTT. It encodes CASSYRRSWVSRDTQYF.

The J gene is TRBJ1-2, the V gene TRBV19; D unclear. Trimming took off 7 bases at V and 0 bases at J, with 9 bases between the two ends. Germline V gene data show CDR1 as LNHDA and CDR2 as SQIVND (reference sequence). The CDR3 has 13 amino acids. The CDR3 loop is CASTDGANYGYTF. For the CDR3, the DNA is TGTGCCAGTACCGACGGAGCTAACTATGGCTACACCTTC.

The CDR3 protein is CASRRAGRGGELFF. As DNA, the CDR3 is TGTGCCAGCAGGCGAGCGGGGCGCGGAGGGGAGCTGTTTTTT. The chain uses TRBV6-4 and TRBJ2-2; 7 bases align to TRBD2. The J segment lost 8 bases and the V segment lost 6 bases, leaving 9 bases of the junction unmatched. Germline V gene data show CDR1 as MRHNA and CDR2 as SNTAGT. The CDR3 extends over 14 amino acids.

This clonotype was recorded at least ten times. The rearrangement links TRBV28 to TRBJ1-3; no definite D call. CDR3 size: 13 residues. V was trimmed by 7 bases and J by 4 bases, leaving 11 bases between them. Germline-derived CDR1 and CDR2 are MDHEN and SYDVKM. The CDR3 spells CASKETLGNTIYF. The CDR3 DNA reads TGTGCCAGCAAAGAAACCCTGGGAAACACCATATATTTT.

This chain connects TRBV6-2 or TRBV6-3 to TRBJ1-5; 9 bases are shared with TRBD1. The CDR3 extends over 14 amino acids. Trimming removed 4 bases from V and 6 bases from J; junction bases left unmatched: 4. CDR1 is MNHEY, CDR2 SVGEGT, per germline. CDR3 protein: CASSWDRVTQPQHF. The CDR3 nucleotides read TGTGCCAGCAGTTGGGACAGGGTTACTCAGCCCCAGCATTTT.

The V call is TRBV6-2 or TRBV6-3, the J call TRBJ1-1; the D gene is possibly TRBD1 (6 bases). Germline V gene sequence: CDR1 MNHEY, CDR2 SVGEGT. The CDR3 has 13 residues. V dropped 6 bases and J dropped 1 base, with 9 bases sitting between them. CDR3 nucleotide sequence: TGTGCCAGCAGGGTACAGGGGAACACTGAAGCTTTCTTT. It translates to CASRVQGNTEAFF.

This clonotype showed up just once. This may arise from a read error, as a much more abundant clone is one base away. CDR3 sequence: CASSLCRNEQFF. The DNA for the CDR3 is TGTGCCAGCAGCTTGTGCCGAAATGAGCAGTTCTTC. The chain combines TRBV5-6 with TRBJ2-1, with D unresolved. Germline V gene lookup returns CDR1 SGHDT and CDR2 YYEEEE. This CDR3 has 12 amino acids. V was shortened by 1 base and J by 7 bases, with 6 bases between the two germline ends.

This clonotype has a handful of counts. The rearrangement uses TRBV28 and TRBJ2-6, with D tentatively TRBD1 or TRBD2 (5 bases each). The CDR3 contains 18 residues. Trimming took 5 bases from V and 2 from J, leaving 19 bases between them. Germline V lookup: CDR1 MDHEN, CDR2 SYDVKM. Here the CDR3 DNA reads TGTGCCAGCAGTCTCCGGGGCACCCGGTACCCTGGGGCCAACGTCCTGACTTTC. It specifies CASSLRGTRYPGANVLTF.

This clonotype occurred many times. The chain recombines TRBV12-5 with TRBJ2-5; tentatively, D is TRBD2 (6 bases). This CDR3 has 15 amino acids. The ends were cut back, 5 bases at V and 2 bases at J, with 15 bases in the middle. Germline CDR1 LGHNT, CDR2 FRNRAP. The CDR3 is CASGPGDGPQETQYF. Written as DNA, the CDR3 is TGTGCTAGTGGTCCGGGGGACGGACCTCAAGAGACCCAGTACTTC.

This clonotype has only a few counts. This may be a read error, as it is one base from a much larger clone. The V and J genes are TRBV6-1 and TRBJ1-5; D is unclear. This CDR3 comprises 13 residues. CDR1 MNHNS and CDR2 SASEGT come from the germline V gene. The CDR3 spells CASSEARYHPQHF. Written as DNA, the CDR3 is TGTGCCAGCAGTGAAGCCAGATATCATCCCCAGCATTTT.

In this sample, this clonotype turned up many times. J is TRBJ2-3 and V is TRBV5-5; TRBD1 aligns across 12 bases. CDR3 size: 14 residues. Per germline, CDR1 SGHKS and CDR2 YYEKEE (reference sequence). V lost 8 bases to trimming and J lost 6 bases; unmatched junction nucleotides: 7. The CDR3 here is CASAGTGGGDTQYF. Written as DNA, the CDR3 is TGTGCCAGTGCCGGGACAGGGGGCGGTGATACGCAGTATTTT.

This clonotype was observed at least ten times. The chain combines TRBV20-1 with TRBJ1-5, with D possibly TRBD1 on 5 matching bases. V was pared by 6 bases and J by 3 bases, with 15 bases between. Germline CDR1 is DFQATT and CDR2 is SNEGSKA (reference sequence). The CDR3 contains 14 residues. The CDR3 coding sequence is TGCAGTGCAAAAAAAGGACACAACAATCAGCCCCAGCATTTT. Protein: CSAKKGHNNQPQHF.

A remark on this clonotype: One base separates it from a far larger clone, so it is likely a read error. The rearrangement joins TRBV6-5 to TRBJ2-2; D unresolved. The CDR3 spans 14 residues. Between the trimmed V and J ends, which lost 9 bases and 0 bases, there was a span of 11 bases. Germline CDR1 reads MNHEY; CDR2 reads SVGAGI. CDR3 DNA: TGTGCCAGAAAGTGGCTTGCGAACACCGGGGAGCTGTTTTTT. Protein sequence: CARKWLANTGELFF.

This chain uses TRBV30 with TRBJ2-3; 8 bases match TRBD2. The CDR3 is 17 residues long. The V and J ends lost 3 bases and 0 bases, in that order; junction bases with no gene match: 11. In germline, CDR1 is GTSNPN, CDR2 SVGIG (reference sequence). In DNA, the CDR3 is TGTGCCTGGAGCGTGAATAAACTAGCGGTTAGCACAGATACGCAGTATTTT. Protein sequence: CAWSVNKLAVSTDTQYF.